The subject of this entry is one TCR beta chain. This entry is derived from a study of blood T cell repertoires in COVID-19. There are 14 residues in the CDR3. Germline V CDR1 and CDR2: LNHDA, SQIVND (reference sequence). V was clipped by 7 bases and J by 4 bases, with 13 bases between them. Sequencing used immunoSEQ multiplex PCR; TCRdb keeps in-frame clones, though not all of them. The table lists around 280,000 clones, approximately 88% of them singletons. This rearrangement joins TRBV19 to TRBJ1-4, with a possible D match to TRBD1 (5 bases). The sequenced material came from PBMCs or T cells enriched from blood (not recorded which). The clonotype originates from a woman aged 40 to 50 who had recovered from COVID-19. The CDR3 DNA sequence: TGTGCCAGTACTGGAGGGGTCGTTAATGAAAAACTGTTTTTT. Protein: CASTGGVVNEKLFF.